The 6 T cell receptor beta chains below come from one sample, sequenced in a study of blood T cell repertoires in COVID-19 (dated by TCRdb to about 2020). Libraries were built with the immunoSEQ multiplex PCR assay. In its TCRdb copy, this immuneACCESS table keeps in-frame sequences only and misses some clones. Where compared with another copy, unresolved V genes explain less than half of these, and the others have no known cause. Counted in this sample were about 140,000 clones; roughly four fifths of them appeared once. The leading ten clones occupy 3.5% to 5.5% of the sample. The specimen sequenced was peripheral blood. Receptor source: an elderly woman with active or convalescent COVID-19.

CDR3 region: CASSRTGGGNIQYF. In DNA form, the CDR3 reads TGTGCCAGCAGCCGGACAGGGGGAGGGAACATTCAGTACTTC. J is TRBJ2-4 and V is TRBV14; 10 bases agree with TRBD1. J gave up 7 bases and V 4 bases, and 4 bases lay outside the gene matches. The length of the CDR3 is 14 residues. Germline values: CDR1 SGHDN, CDR2 FVKESK.

The rearrangement joins TRBV11-1 to TRBJ1-1; 7 nucleotides match TRBD1. The V and J ends lost 3 bases and 0 bases, in that order; junction bases with no gene match: 4. The germline gives CDR1 SGHAT, CDR2 FQDESV (reference sequence). This CDR3 spans 15 amino acids. The CDR3 spells CASSFAGTVNTEAFF. The CDR3 DNA reads TGTGCCAGCAGCTTCGCCGGGACAGTGAACACTGAAGCTTTCTTT.

This sequence joins TRBV11-3 and TRBJ2-3; tentatively, D is TRBD2 (6 bases). This CDR3 region has 15 residues. Trimming stripped 5 bases from V and 1 base from J, with 13 bases between. The germline CDR1 and CDR2 sequences are SGHNT and YENEEA. For the CDR3, the DNA is TGTGCCAGCAGCGGGCGTCCGGGAGGCACAGATACGCAGTATTTT. Translated: CASSGRPGGTDTQYF.

The chain recombines TRBV5-1 with TRBJ2-1; 9 nucleotides line up with TRBD1. Germline CDR1 SGHRS, CDR2 YFSETQ. The CDR3 loop spans 13 amino acids. V lost 5 bases, J lost 6 bases, and 3 bases stayed unmatched. The CDR3 reads CASSMTGGNEQFF. Written as DNA, the CDR3 is TGCGCCAGCAGTATGACAGGGGGCAATGAGCAGTTCTTC.

The J gene is TRBJ1-5, the V gene TRBV6-1; D might be TRBD1 (5 bases). Between the trimmed V and J ends, which lost 1 base and 1 base, there was a span of 8 bases. Germline V lookup: CDR1 MNHNS, CDR2 SASEGT. The CDR3 has 15 residues. The chain's CDR3 is CASSEGGGSNQPQHF. CDR3 DNA: TGTGCCAGCAGTGAAGGGGGGGGAAGCAATCAGCCCCAGCATTTT.

The chain recombines TRBV9 with TRBJ1-2; 7 bases map to TRBD1. Losses at the gene ends were 4 bases for V and 3 bases for J; bases not matched to a gene: 6. The CDR3 loop spans 14 amino acids. Germline CDR1 is SGDLS and CDR2 is YYNGEE. The CDR3 DNA is TGTGCCAGCAGCCCGTGGGACAGCTACTATGGCTACACCTTC. Translating it yields CASSPWDSYYGYTF.